These T cell receptor beta chains were read from a single sample in a study of T cell clonotyping in hematopoietic cell transplantation. Measured with immunoSEQ multiplex PCR; TCRdb has only the in-frame clones, and not every one. Of roughly 29,000 clones detected, approximately 90% appear once; the ten largest clones hold about 10%. Source: PBMCs, taken 100 days after allogeneic stem cell transplant. These receptors all come from a female patient aged 50 to 65 who had an allogeneic stem cell transplant from a related donor, so the T cells may come from the graft donor. Some clones in this sample may be carry-over from other donors' samples. The CDR3 runs from the conserved cysteine through the conserved F or W. D genes are given only for firm matches. Size is omitted from some rows. Given values are once, few, many or a class for expanded clones.

v_call,clone_size,d_call,j_call,cdr3_nt,cdr3_aa
TRBV7-8,-,-,TRBJ2-7,TGTGCCAGCAGCTTAGGTTCGAGCGGCGGAGAGCAGTACTTC,CASSLGSSGGEQYF
TRBV5-1,-,-,TRBJ2-7,TGCGCCAGCAGCTTTCTGGGGGCCTACGAGCAGTACTTC,CASSFLGAYEQYF
TRBV7-8,-,TRBD2,TRBJ2-7,TGTGCCAGCAGCTCACTAGCGGGGGGCCTCTCCTACGAGCAGTACTTC,CASSSLAGGLSYEQYF
TRBV10-2,-,TRBD2,TRBJ2-3,TGCGCCAGCAGTGAGCTGGGACTAGCGGGGGTCACAGATACGCAGTATTTT,CASSELGLAGVTDTQYF
TRBV6-6,once,-,TRBJ2-7,TGTGCCAGCAGTTACTCGAGGGGGGGCCTAACCTACGAGCAGTACTTC,CASSYSRGGLTYEQYF
TRBV10-3,-,-,TRBJ1-4,TGTGCCATCAGTGATAAAGACGGTTCTAATGAAAAACTGTTTTTT,CAISDKDGSNEKLFF
TRBV5-1,-,TRBD1,TRBJ1-4,TGCGCCAGCAGCCTAACGGTGACAGGGCTGAGTGAAAAACTGTTTTTT,CASSLTVTGLSEKLFF
TRBV7-9,-,TRBD1,TRBJ2-5,TGTGCCAGCAGCTCCAGACGGACAGGGTGGATGGAGACCCAGTACTTC,CASSSRRTGWMETQYF
TRBV4-1,-,-,TRBJ2-7,TGCGCCAGCAGCCAAGATCTTTGGACACCGAGCTCCTACGAGCAGTACTTC,CASSQDLWTPSSYEQYF
TRBV6-1,-,-,TRBJ1-3,TGTGCCAGCCTACCGTCTGGAAACACCATATATTTT,CASLPSGNTIYF
TRBV7-9,-,TRBD1,TRBJ2-7,TGCGCCAGCAGCCAAGATTCCCCGGGACAGGGGGCCGGCGAGCAGTACTTC,CASSQDSPGQGAGEQYF
TRBV30,-,-,TRBJ2-5,TGTGCCTGGAGTGAGGGGCTTGGGATGATCCAAGAGACCCAGTACTTC,CAWSEGLGMIQETQYF
TRBV6-4,once,-,TRBJ1-2,TGTGCCAGCCCCTTACGGACTGACTATGGCTACACCTTC,CASPLRTDYGYTF
TRBV5-1,-,TRBD1,TRBJ2-3,TGCGCCAGCAGCGGACAGGGGGCAGGAGATACGCAGTATTTT,CASSGQGAGDTQYF
TRBV18,-,-,TRBJ1-4,TGTGCCAGCTCACCACCGGTTGTTGCAACTAATGAAAAACTGTTTTTT,CASSPPVVATNEKLFF
TRBV5-1,-,-,TRBJ2-1,TGCGCCAGCAGCTTGGCCGGGGAGTCCTCCTACAATGAGCAGTTCTTC,CASSLAGESSYNEQFF
TRBV6-5,-,-,TRBJ1-1,TGTGCCAGCTCAAGAGGCCTGAACACTGAAGCTTTCTTT,CASSRGLNTEAFF
TRBV27,-,-,TRBJ2-5,TGTGCCAGCGGACATAGGTACCAAGAGACCCAGTACTTC,CASGHRYQETQYF
TRBV7-7,-,TRBD1,TRBJ2-7,TGTGCCAGCAGCCCTGACAGGGGATACGAGCAGTACTTC,CASSPDRGYEQYF
TRBV29-1,-,TRBD1,TRBJ2-7,TGCAGCGTTTCCGGGACAGGGGGAATTAGGGAGCAGTACTTC,CSVSGTGGIREQYF
TRBV6-1,few,TRBD2,TRBJ2-1,TGTGCCAGCAGTTCAGCGGGGGGTCGATACAATGAGCAGTTCTTC,CASSSAGGRYNEQFF
TRBV4-1,-,-,TRBJ1-5,TGCGCCAGCAGCCAAGATAGGCAGGGTGGTCTCATTCTCCAGCCCCAGCATTTT,CASSQDRQGGLILQPQHF
TRBV4-2,-,TRBD1,TRBJ1-2,TGTGCCAGCAGCCGAGACAGGGCGGGCTATGGCTACACCTTC,CASSRDRAGYGYTF
TRBV7-2,-,-,TRBJ1-2,TGTGCCAGCAGCCAAATGTTCGCGGTGTTGGATGGCTACACCTTC,CASSQMFAVLDGYTF
TRBV19,-,TRBD1,TRBJ1-1,TGTGCCACCTCGACAGGGTGGGGCACTGAAGCTTTCTTT,CATSTGWGTEAFF
TRBV10-2,-,TRBD2,TRBJ2-5,TGCGCCAGCAGTGCACTAGCGGGGGAAGAGACCCAGTACTTC,CASSALAGEETQYF
TRBV10-3,-,TRBD1,TRBJ1-1,TGTGCCATCAGCGCCGGGACAGGGGCTCCCACTGAAGCTTTCTTT,CAISAGTGAPTEAFF